This entry lists 24 T cell receptor beta chains sequenced from one sample in a study of blood T cell repertoires in COVID-19. Profiled with immunoSEQ multiplex PCR; TCRdb holds only in-frame clones, not every one. This sample yields roughly 120,000 clones, of which around nine tenths are seen a single time; roughly 2.1% belongs to the top ten. Sequencing was done on a sample of peripheral blood. Receptor source: a woman aged 50 to 60 with acute or convalescent COVID-19.

V is TRBV24-1 and J is TRBJ1-5; TRBD1 aligns across 9 bases. The CDR3 spans 14 residues. Per germline, CDR1 KGHDR and CDR2 SFDVKD. The junction had 2 bases not matched to a gene; V was cut back by 5 bases and J by 4 bases. The CDR3 reads CATSGTGENQPQHF. The DNA of the CDR3 is TGTGCCACCAGTGGGACAGGGGAAAATCAGCCCCAGCATTTT.

The chain combines TRBV5-1 with TRBJ1-1, with D possibly matching TRBD1 (6 bases). Germline V gives CDR1 SGHRS, CDR2 YFSETQ. Trimming left V 0 bases short and J 8 bases short, with 14 bases between. The CDR3 consists of 14 residues. CDR3 nucleotides: TGCGCCAGCAGCTTGGCCGAGGGGGTTGGAGAAGCTTTCTTT. It is translated as CASSLAEGVGEAFF.

J is TRBJ2-3 and V is TRBV10-3; TRBD2 is a possible D gene (6 bases). CDR3 length: 13 residues. Trimming removed 6 bases at V and 2 bases at J, with 9 bases between. The germline CDR1 and CDR2 sequences are ENHRY and SYGVKD. The CDR3: CAIRGLITDTQYF. CDR3 nucleotide sequence: TGTGCCATCAGGGGACTTATCACAGATACGCAGTATTTT.

This clone has only a few counts. The chain recombines TRBV15 with TRBJ1-4, with D possibly being TRBD1 (5 bases). Trimming removed 7 bases at V and 1 base at J, with 10 bases between. CDR3 length equals 14 residues. Germline values: CDR1 LNHNV, CDR2 YYDKDF (reference sequence). The CDR3 region is CATTQGLTNEKLFF. CDR3 DNA: TGTGCCACCACCCAGGGTTTAACTAATGAAAAACTGTTTTTT.

This clone has only one observation. The chain is built from TRBV12-3 or TRBV12-4 and TRBJ1-1, with TRBD1 matching 7 bases. With V trimmed by 10 bases and J by 0 bases, 5 bases remained unmatched. The CDR3 is 13 amino acids. The CDR3 DNA follows: TGTGCCAACCGGGACAGCATGAACACTGAAGCTTTCTTT. Its protein is CANRDSMNTEAFF.

For the CDR3, the DNA is TGTGCCAGCTCACCATCTGGAGGGCCTCACGAGCAGTACTTC. Translation gives CASSPSGGPHEQYF. The chain couples TRBV18 to TRBJ2-7, with D perhaps TRBD2 (6 bases). V lost 2 bases and J lost 5, with 13 bases in between. CDR1 KGHSH and CDR2 LQKENI come from the germline V gene. This CDR3 comprises 14 residues.

The chain employs TRBV6-4 and TRBJ1-1; tentative D call: TRBD1 (5 bases). Trimming pared 6 bases from V and 3 bases from J, leaving 17 bases between. The CDR3 sequence is 15 residues long. Germline V gives CDR1 MRHNA, CDR2 SNTAGT. The CDR3 spells CASRSFGGADTEAFF. Here the CDR3 DNA reads TGTGCCAGCAGGAGTTTCGGGGGTGCGGACACTGAAGCTTTCTTT.

V is TRBV5-4 and J is TRBJ1-1, with 7 bases matching TRBD1. Per germline, CDR1 SGHNT and CDR2 YYREEE (reference sequence). The junction had 14 bases not matched to a gene; V was cut back by 4 bases and J by 5 bases. This CDR3 spans 16 amino acids. CDR3 DNA sequence: TGTGCCAGCAGCCCCTCCCAAGACAGGGTAGATACTGAAGCTTTCTTT. Translated, it gives CASSPSQDRVDTEAFF.

This clone was counted a single time. This chain links TRBV29-1 with TRBJ2-2, with D unclear. CDR3 length: 11 residues. V lost 3 bases and J 7 bases, leaving 6 bases between the germline ends. The germline V gene has CDR1 SQVTM and CDR2 ANQGSEA. CDR3 in amino acids: CSVEERGELFF. DNA for the CDR3: TGCAGCGTTGAGGAGCGCGGGGAGCTGTTTTTT.

This clone was counted a few times. The CDR3 protein is CASSQDNWTGGYQYF. In nucleotides, the CDR3 is TGTGCCAGCAGCCAAGATAACTGGACAGGGGGCTACCAGTACTTC. V and J are TRBV14 and TRBJ2-5, with 11 bases aligning to TRBD1. V lost 0 bases to trimming and J lost 10 bases; unmatched junction nucleotides: 7. The CDR3 is made up of 15 amino acids. Per germline, CDR1 SGHDN and CDR2 FVKESK.

This clone appeared a few times. V gene TRBV4-2 combines with J gene TRBJ2-7, with 9 bases aligning to TRBD2. Germline V gene lookup returns CDR1 LGHNA and CDR2 YNFKEQ. The CDR3 loop spans 18 amino acids. V trimming: 0 bases; J trimming: 1 base; junction bases outside the gene matches: 10. The chain's CDR3 is CASSQDRASGAGSYEQYF. Here the CDR3 DNA reads TGTGCCAGCAGCCAAGATCGGGCTAGCGGGGCCGGATCCTACGAGCAGTACTTC.

The chain joins TRBV6-2 or TRBV6-3 to TRBJ2-7, with D tentatively TRBD1 (5 bases). This CDR3 is 11 amino acids long. Trimming removed 5 bases from V and 4 bases from J, with 6 bases in between. Looked up from germline, CDR1 is MNHEY and CDR2 is SVGEGT. The CDR3 sequence is CASSRQYEQYF. CDR3 nucleotide sequence: TGTGCCAGCAGTCGACAGTACGAGCAGTACTTC.

The chain joins TRBV9 to TRBJ1-1; 9 bases line up with TRBD1. The CDR3 runs 15 residues. V shed 1 base, J shed 5 bases, and the junction held 6 bases outside the gene matches. The germline V gene has CDR1 SGDLS and CDR2 YYNGEE. CDR3 sequence (DNA): TGTGCCAGCAGCGTATTCCCGACAGGGGGGACTGAAGCTTTCTTT. Its translation: CASSVFPTGGTEAFF.

The V gene is TRBV18, the J gene TRBJ1-1, with 7 bases fitting TRBD1. The CDR3 totals 15 residues. The germline gives CDR1 KGHSH, CDR2 LQKENI. After removal of 2 bases from V and 1 base from J, the junction contained 4 bases not matched to a gene. CDR3 sequence (DNA): TGTGCCAGCTCACCAACGACAGGGCAGAACACTGAAGCTTTCTTT. It codes for CASSPTTGQNTEAFF.

The J gene is TRBJ1-3, the V gene TRBV10-3; perhaps TRBD1 as D (5 bases). V lost 0 bases and J 1 base, leaving 16 bases between the germline ends. Per the germline V gene, CDR1 is ENHRY and CDR2 is SYGVKD. The CDR3 consists of 18 residues. The CDR3 is CAISESLGRGTSGNTIYF. DNA of the CDR3: TGTGCCATCAGTGAGTCGCTGGGGCGGGGGACGTCTGGAAACACCATATATTTT.

The chain employs TRBV5-6 and TRBJ1-2; D may be TRBD1 (6 bases). The V end lost 0 bases, the J end lost 4 bases, and 13 bases lay between the germline ends. CDR1 is SGHDT and CDR2 is YYEEEE in the germline V gene. The CDR3 is 15 residues long. DNA for the CDR3: TGTGCCAGCAGCTTGGAAGGTACAGGGAGCTATGGCTACACCTTC. Its protein is CASSLEGTGSYGYTF.

The table lists this clone with a count of one. CDR3 sequence (DNA): TGTGCCAGCAGCCAACGGGACAGGGAAAACATTCAGTACTTC. It yields the protein CASSQRDRENIQYF. The V call is TRBV3-1 (or the pseudogene TRBV3-2), the J call TRBJ2-4; 9 bases are shared with TRBD1. The germline CDR1 and CDR2 sequences are LGHDT and YNNKEL (reference sequence). The CDR3 is 14 amino acids. J was trimmed by 5 bases and V by 2 bases; bases with no gene match: 1.

The rearrangement links TRBV18 to TRBJ2-7; 8 nucleotides line up with TRBD2. CDR3 length: 15 residues. Germline V CDR1 and CDR2: KGHSH, LQKENI. With 4 bases clipped from V and 0 bases from J, the junction kept 5 bases outside the gene matches. Here the CDR3 DNA reads TGTGCCAGCTCACAGGGAAGCGGGAGCTCCTACGAGCAGTACTTC. It encodes CASSQGSGSSYEQYF.

The chain links TRBV19 to TRBJ2-5, with unresolved D. The V gene lost 4 bases and the J gene lost 5 bases, with 11 bases spanning the gap. Looked up from germline, CDR1 is LNHDA and CDR2 is SQIVND (reference sequence). This CDR3 comprises 13 residues. The CDR3 spells CASSRQQTETQYF. The CDR3 region has the DNA TGTGCCAGTAGTAGGCAACAGACGGAGACCCAGTACTTC.

V is TRBV3-1 (or the pseudogene TRBV3-2) and J is TRBJ1-4; D is perhaps TRBD1 (5 bases). Trimming pared 5 bases from V and 8 bases from J, leaving 15 bases between. Germline CDR1 reads LGHDT; CDR2 reads YNNKEL (reference sequence). CDR3 length: 14 residues. The CDR3 nucleotides are TGTGCCAGCAGCGCCGTGGGGGGAGGAGAAAAACTGTTTTTT. Its protein is CASSAVGGGEKLFF.

This chain uses TRBV29-1 with TRBJ2-1, with 7 nucleotides matching TRBD1. The trim removed 2 bases at V and 4 bases at J, leaving 2 bases unmatched. CDR1 is SQVTM and CDR2 is ANQGSEA in the germline V gene. This CDR3 region has 13 residues. CDR3 residues: CSVEKQGYNEQFF. The CDR3 DNA is TGCAGCGTTGAAAAACAGGGGTACAATGAGCAGTTCTTC.

This rearrangement joins TRBV7-9 to TRBJ1-3; TRBD1 matches at 9 bases. The J segment lost 3 bases and the V segment lost 3 bases, leaving 6 bases of the junction unmatched. This CDR3 spans 16 amino acids. Germline V gives CDR1 SEHNR, CDR2 FQNEAQ (reference sequence). CDR3 amino acids: CASSFDRGQGGNTIYF. In DNA, the CDR3 is TGTGCCAGCAGCTTCGACAGGGGACAGGGTGGAAACACCATATATTTT.

V gene TRBV6-5 combines with J gene TRBJ2-7; 15 bases are shared with TRBD2. Germline values: CDR1 MNHEY, CDR2 SVGAGI. Trimming at V came to 4 bases and at J to 4 bases, leaving 5 bases not matched to a gene. The CDR3 is 16 residues long. CDR3 nucleotide sequence: TGTGCCAGCAGTTCGGGGACTAGCGGGAGGAAGTACGAGCAGTACTTC. Protein sequence: CASSSGTSGRKYEQYF.

This clone was observed once. The chain employs TRBV7-2 and TRBJ2-7; D is perhaps TRBD2 (6 bases). The CDR3 length is 14 residues. V lost 7 bases and J 6 bases, leaving 19 bases between the germline ends. Germline CDR1 reads SGHTA; CDR2 reads FQGNSA. The CDR3 DNA follows: TGTGCCAGCATCCCATACCAGGGCGGGACCGAGCAGTACTTC. Translation gives CASIPYQGGTEQYF. Full variable domain (remainder filled in from reference TRBV7-2 and TRBJ2-7): GAGVSQSPSNKVTEKGKDVELRCDPISGHTALYWYRQSLGQGLEFLIYFQGNSAPDKSGLPSDRFSAERTGGSVSTLTIQRTQQEDSAVYLCASIPYQGGTEQYFGPGTRLTVT.